Below are 30 T cell receptor beta chains sequenced from a single sample in a study of sequential checkpoint blockade in melanoma (dated by TCRdb to about 2019). Library construction relied on the immunoSEQ multiplex PCR assay. TCRdb carries this immuneACCESS record with in-frame sequences only. Its versions omit some clonotypes, under half of them owing to an unresolved V gene in the studies checked, with the rest unexplained. The sample table holds 6,500 to 8,500 clones, of which over 45% were seen once. About 8.1% of the sample rests with the top ten. This sample's treatment or condition label indicates: randomized to nivolumab then ipilimumab (arm A) or the reverse (arm B). The source material was CD8+ T cells sorted from blood (inferred from file names), sampled from a patient given nivolumab and ipilimumab in sequence. The receptors here all came from a human donor with melanoma.

This chain links TRBV5-8 with TRBJ1-2, with 8 bases that match TRBD1. J gave up 7 bases and V 3 bases, and 11 bases lay outside the gene matches. The CDR3 runs 15 residues. Germline V gene sequence: CDR1 SGHTS, CDR2 YDEGEE. The CDR3 is CASSSPGQAFLGYTF. CDR3 coding DNA: TGTGCCAGCAGCTCTCCGGGACAGGCGTTTCTTGGCTACACCTTC.

This chain connects TRBV4-2 to TRBJ2-7; TRBD2 might be the D (6 bases). Trimming stripped 5 bases from V and 6 bases from J, with 17 bases between. There are 14 residues in the CDR3. From germline, CDR1 is LGHNA and CDR2 YNFKEQ. CDR3 nucleotide sequence: TGTGCCAGCAGCTTGGTTAGCGGACCCGGCGAGCAGTACTTC. Translated, it gives CASSLVSGPGEQYF.

The rearrangement joins TRBV11-1 to TRBJ2-7; 8 bases map to TRBD2. The CDR3 sequence is 17 residues long. The trim removed 0 bases at V and 0 bases at J, leaving 7 bases unmatched. CDR1 and CDR2 (germline): SGHAT, FQDESV (reference sequence). CDR3 sequence reads: CASSLAPGGPHSYEQYF. The CDR3 DNA sequence: TGTGCCAGCAGCTTAGCTCCGGGAGGGCCCCACTCCTACGAGCAGTACTTC.

This clone was found a few times. The genes are TRBV6-5 and TRBJ2-7; 8 bases align to TRBD1. The CDR3 length is 14 residues. V trimming: 5 bases; J trimming: 3 bases; junction bases outside the gene matches: 6. Germline CDR1 reads MNHEY; CDR2 reads SVGAGI. DNA of the CDR3: TGTGCCAGCAGTGAGGAAACAGGGGGCTACGAGCAGTACTTC. Its translation is CASSEETGGYEQYF.

This chain links TRBV28 with TRBJ2-5; 7 bases agree with TRBD1. The J call may be incorrect, as the DNA end agrees better with TRBJ2-7. The CDR3 loop spans 13 amino acids. Per germline, CDR1 MDHEN and CDR2 SYDVKM. The CDR3 protein is CASSFRGTYEQYF. The CDR3 DNA is TGTGCCAGCAGTTTCAGGGGGACCTACGAGCAGTACTTC.

The chain links TRBV29-1 to TRBJ2-1, with unresolved D. V shed 3 bases and J shed 2 bases, with 11 bases lying between them. The CDR3 is made up of 14 amino acids. The germline CDR1 and CDR2 sequences are SQVTM and ANQGSEA. CDR3 protein: CSVEGWSTYNEQFF. The CDR3 bases are TGCAGCGTTGAGGGTTGGAGTACCTACAATGAGCAGTTCTTC.

The rearrangement uses TRBV11-2 and TRBJ2-7, with TRBD2 identical over 15 bases. The ends lost 5 bases at V and 7 bases at J; junction bases unmatched: 6. The CDR3 loop spans 15 amino acids. Germline assignment: CDR1 SGHAT and CDR2 FQNNGV. The CDR3 DNA follows: TGTGCCAGCAGCCCTTGGACTAGCGGGAGGGGGGAGCAGTACTTC. Translation: CASSPWTSGRGEQYF.

This clone showed up just a few times. The V call is TRBV4-2, the J call TRBJ2-4; D is possibly TRBD2 (6 bases). Trimming cost V 4 bases and J 0 bases, with 28 bases left between them. The CDR3 extends over 21 amino acids. Germline values: CDR1 LGHNA, CDR2 YNFKEQ. DNA for the CDR3: TGTGCCAGCAGCCGCGCGGGCAGGGATACGGGAGTTGGGCTAGCCAAAAACATTCAGTACTTC. Translation gives CASSRAGRDTGVGLAKNIQYF.

The chain recombines TRBV27 with TRBJ1-1, with unresolved D. Trimming removed 2 bases from V and 3 bases from J, with 10 bases in between. Looked up from germline, CDR1 is MNHEY and CDR2 is SMNVEV (reference sequence). There are 14 residues in the CDR3. CDR3 in amino acids: CASSLAGPHTEAFF. The CDR3 coding sequence is TGTGCCAGCAGTTTAGCGGGCCCCCACACTGAAGCTTTCTTT.

This CDR3 reads CATSSTTSGYTF. The DNA for the CDR3 is TGTGCCACCAGCTCAACTACTAGTGGCTACACCTTC. J is TRBJ1-2 and V is TRBV15; D ambiguous. Trimming took off 5 bases at V and 7 bases at J, with 11 bases between the two ends. The CDR3 sequence is 12 residues long. Germline CDR1 and CDR2: LNHNV and YYDKDF (reference sequence).

There are a few counts of this clone. The V call is TRBV29-1, the J call TRBJ2-7; D unclear. Germline CDR1 is SQVTM and CDR2 is ANQGSEA. The CDR3 contains 13 residues. Trimming took 4 bases from V and 0 from J, leaving 10 bases between them. CDR3: CSVVLHNSYEQYF. As DNA, the CDR3 is TGCAGCGTTGTTCTGCACAACTCCTACGAGCAGTACTTC.

This clone was observed once. The chain couples TRBV11-2 to TRBJ1-5; D ambiguous. There are 15 residues in the CDR3. Germline assignment: CDR1 SGHAT and CDR2 FQNNGV. The V end lost 1 base, the J end lost 2 bases, and 9 bases lay between the germline ends. Written as DNA, the CDR3 is TGTGCCAGCAGCTTAGCGGCCGGAGGCAATCAGCCCCAGCATTTT. Translating it yields CASSLAAGGNQPQHF.

The chain employs TRBV4-1 and TRBJ1-5, with TRBD1 as a possible D gene (6 bases). CDR1 and CDR2 from the germline V gene are MGHRA and YSYEKL. Trimming cost V 3 bases and J 5 bases, with 14 bases left between them. CDR3 size: 15 residues. In DNA, the CDR3 is TGCGCCAGCAGCCAGCGGGTGGGGGCTTATCAGCCCCAGCATTTT. Amino acid sequence: CASSQRVGAYQPQHF.

This sequence joins TRBV5-4 and TRBJ2-7, with D maybe TRBD1 (5 bases). This CDR3 spans 18 amino acids. The germline CDR1 and CDR2 sequences are SGHNT and YYREEE (reference sequence). Trimming removed 1 base from V and 3 bases from J, with 23 bases in between. In DNA, the CDR3 is TGTGCCAGCAGCTTGATCCGCGAACTAAAGACAGTAATCTACGAGCAGTACTTC. Residues: CASSLIRELKTVIYEQYF.

V usage is TRBV11-2 and J usage is TRBJ1-2, with 7 bases that match TRBD1. The CDR3 runs to 15 residues. Germline values: CDR1 SGHAT, CDR2 FQNNGV. The J segment lost 0 bases and the V segment lost 3 bases, leaving 4 bases of the junction unmatched. CDR3 in amino acids: CASSLSTGANYGYTF. The CDR3 region has the DNA TGTGCCAGCAGCTTGTCAACAGGGGCTAACTATGGCTACACCTTC.

V and J are TRBV9 and TRBJ2-5, with 9 bases identical to TRBD1. V shed 3 bases, J shed 5 bases, and the junction held 2 bases outside the gene matches. This CDR3 contains 13 residues. Looked up from germline, CDR1 is SGDLS and CDR2 is YYNGEE. As DNA, the CDR3 is TGTGCCAGCAGCGGGACAGGGGCGGAGACCCAGTACTTC. Its protein is CASSGTGAETQYF.

In this sample, this clone turned up once. The chain combines TRBV2 with TRBJ2-5; a weak D match, TRBD2 (5 bases). The J call may be in error: the DNA end matches TRBJ2-7 better. Per germline, CDR1 SNHLY and CDR2 FYNNEI. This CDR3 region has 13 residues. CDR3 residues: CASDRGLQYEQYF. The CDR3 coding sequence is TGTGCCAGCGACCGAGGGCTCCAATACGAGCAGTACTTC.

The chain has TRBV11-2 and TRBJ1-2; 12 bases agree with TRBD1. The V and J ends lost 5 bases and 7 bases, in that order; junction bases with no gene match: 14. Germline V CDR1 and CDR2: SGHAT, FQNNGV. This CDR3 is 17 amino acids long. CDR3 loop: CASSLKPRGTGGGGYTF. CDR3 DNA: TGTGCCAGCAGCCTCAAGCCCCGGGGGACAGGGGGCGGTGGCTACACCTTC.

The rearrangement uses TRBV4-1 and TRBJ2-7; D is undetermined. The CDR3 covers 16 residues. V was trimmed by 0 bases and J by 0 bases, leaving 12 bases between them. The germline CDR1 and CDR2 sequences are MGHRA and YSYEKL. The CDR3 loop reads CASSQELAASSYEQYF. The CDR3, as DNA: TGCGCCAGCAGCCAAGAATTAGCCGCCAGCTCCTACGAGCAGTACTTC.

Sample share makes this clone medium-sized (0.01 to 0.1%). The chain has TRBV19 and TRBJ1-1, with D unclear. Trimming removed 6 bases at V and 1 base at J, with 9 bases between. CDR1 is LNHDA, CDR2 SQIVND, per germline (reference sequence). The length of the CDR3 is 13 residues. In DNA, the CDR3 is TGTGCCAGTAGCACAACACCGAACACTGAAGCTTTCTTT. Translating it yields CASSTTPNTEAFF.

This sequence joins TRBV5-1 and TRBJ2-7, with 11 bases identical to TRBD2. V was clipped by 0 bases and J by 0 bases; unmatched bases: 2. Germline V gene lookup returns CDR1 SGHRS and CDR2 YFSETQ. This CDR3 has 16 amino acids. DNA for the CDR3: TGCGCCAGCAGCTTGGGACTAGCGGGGTACTCCTACGAGCAGTACTTC. Its protein product is CASSLGLAGYSYEQYF.

This clone has just one count. The chain carries TRBV7-6 and TRBJ2-7, with TRBD2 matching 7 bases. Per germline, CDR1 SGHVS and CDR2 FNYEAQ. V gave up 0 bases and J gave up 3 bases; unmatched junction bases: 5. CDR3 length equals 15 residues. The CDR3 reads CASSLARGLVYEQYF. The CDR3 DNA reads as TGTGCCAGCAGCTTAGCGAGAGGACTAGTCTACGAGCAGTACTTC.

The rearrangement links TRBV28 to TRBJ2-2; unclear D gene. The germline V and J ends were trimmed by 1 base and 6 bases, with 6 bases remaining between them. In germline, CDR1 is MDHEN, CDR2 SYDVKM. This CDR3 has 13 amino acids. CDR3 sequence reads: CASSLSVPGELFF. CDR3 bases: TGTGCCAGCAGTTTATCGGTGCCCGGGGAGCTGTTTTTT. The variable domain in full, with the rest retrieved from reference TRBV28 and TRBJ2-2, is DVKVTQSSRYLVKRTGEKVFLECVQDMDHENMFWYRQDPGLGLRLIYFSYDVKMKEKGDIPEGYSVSREKKERFSLILESASTNQTSMYLCASSLSVPGELFFGEGSRLTVL.

This rearrangement joins TRBV19 to TRBJ2-3; 12 bases align to TRBD2. CDR1 and CDR2 (germline): LNHDA, SQIVND (reference sequence). Trimming cost V 3 bases and J 5 bases; bases outside gene matches: 3. This CDR3 is built from 15 residues. The CDR3 reads CASSMTSGSLDTQYF. CDR3 DNA sequence: TGTGCCAGTAGTATGACTAGCGGGAGCCTAGATACGCAGTATTTT.

V is TRBV7-2 and J is TRBJ2-7; D perhaps matches TRBD2 (5 bases). CDR1 SGHTA and CDR2 FQGNSA come from the germline V gene. Trimming removed 5 bases from V and 2 bases from J, with 13 bases in between. The CDR3 length is 14 residues. CDR3 amino acids: CASSIRTPPYEQYF. The CDR3, as DNA: TGTGCCAGCAGCATTAGGACTCCGCCCTACGAGCAGTACTTC.

The chain uses TRBV19 and TRBJ1-6; 7 bases agree with TRBD1. V was clipped by 2 bases and J by 6 bases; unmatched bases: 4. Germline CDR1 is LNHDA and CDR2 is SQIVND (reference sequence). The CDR3 is 15 amino acids. Here the CDR3 reads CASSIRTGSNSPLHF. CDR3 DNA sequence: TGTGCCAGTAGTATACGGACAGGTAGTAATTCACCCCTCCACTTT.

This clone occurred a few times. CDR3 region: CASSQVRGIGYEQYF. The CDR3, as DNA: TGTGCCAGCAGCCAAGTCAGGGGGATCGGCTACGAGCAGTACTTC. The chain recombines TRBV4-2 with TRBJ2-7, with 7 bases matching TRBD1. This CDR3 is built from 15 residues. V was clipped by 1 base and J by 3 bases; unmatched bases: 6. CDR1 and CDR2 (germline): LGHNA, YNFKEQ.

This clone has just a few counts. The chain employs TRBV4-3 and TRBJ2-7, with D possibly being TRBD2 (6 bases). This CDR3 is built from 15 residues. Germline V gene lookup returns CDR1 LGHNA and CDR2 YSLEER. V gave up 3 bases and J gave up 2 bases, with 14 bases separating them. CDR3 nucleotide sequence: TGCGCCAGCAGCCAGGGCGGGACTGCTACCTACGAGCAGTACTTC. Protein product: CASSQGGTATYEQYF.

This clone has only a few counts. The chain recombines TRBV9 with TRBJ2-7; 7 bases agree with TRBD1. The CDR3 consists of 15 residues. Germline V gene lookup returns CDR1 SGDLS and CDR2 YYNGEE. The V segment lost 1 base and the J segment 3 bases; nucleotides outside the gene matches: 7. The DNA of the CDR3 is TGTGCCAGCAGCGTATCGGGGACAGAGAACTACGAGCAGTACTTC. Its protein product is CASSVSGTENYEQYF.

The gene calls are TRBV28 and TRBJ1-5, with D possibly matching TRBD1 (5 bases). This CDR3 contains 15 residues. Trimming stripped 4 bases from V and 4 bases from J, with 14 bases between. CDR1 MDHEN and CDR2 SYDVKM come from the germline V gene. In DNA, the CDR3 is TGTGCCAGCAGTTCGACGGGACTGACTAATCAGCCCCAGCATTTT. Protein sequence: CASSSTGLTNQPQHF.